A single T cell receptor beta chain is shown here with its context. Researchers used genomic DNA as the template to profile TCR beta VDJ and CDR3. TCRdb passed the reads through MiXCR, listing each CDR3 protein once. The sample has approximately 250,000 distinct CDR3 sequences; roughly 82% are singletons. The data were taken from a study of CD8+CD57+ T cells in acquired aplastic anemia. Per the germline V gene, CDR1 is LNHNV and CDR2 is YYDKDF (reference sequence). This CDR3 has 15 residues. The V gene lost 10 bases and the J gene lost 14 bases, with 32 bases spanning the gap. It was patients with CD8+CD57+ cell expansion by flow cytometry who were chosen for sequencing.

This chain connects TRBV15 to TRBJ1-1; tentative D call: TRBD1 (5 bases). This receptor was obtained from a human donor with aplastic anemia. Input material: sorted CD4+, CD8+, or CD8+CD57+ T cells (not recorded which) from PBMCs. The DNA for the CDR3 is TGTGCCAGCAGTGAGGTCAGCGGGGCAGGCACTGAAGACTTCTTT. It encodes CASSEVSGAGTEDFF.